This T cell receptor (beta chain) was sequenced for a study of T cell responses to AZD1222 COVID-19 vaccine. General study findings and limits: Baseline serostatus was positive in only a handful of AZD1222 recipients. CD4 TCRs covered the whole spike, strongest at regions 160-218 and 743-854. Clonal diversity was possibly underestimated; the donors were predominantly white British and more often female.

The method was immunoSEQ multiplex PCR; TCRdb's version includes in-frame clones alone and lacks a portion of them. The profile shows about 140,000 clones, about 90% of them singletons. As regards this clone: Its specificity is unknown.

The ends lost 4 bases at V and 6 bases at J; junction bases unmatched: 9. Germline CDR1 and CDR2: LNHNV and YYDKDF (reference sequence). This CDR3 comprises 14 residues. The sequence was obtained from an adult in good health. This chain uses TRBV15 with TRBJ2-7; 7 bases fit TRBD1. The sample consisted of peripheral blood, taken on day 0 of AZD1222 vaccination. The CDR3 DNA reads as TGTGCCACCAGCATAAGTCAGGGGGTAGGCGAGCAGTACTTC. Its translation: CATSISQGVGEQYF.